This T cell receptor (beta chain) was obtained from a study of T-cell reconstitution after alpha-beta-depleted transplantation in children. Using unique molecular identifiers, the investigators prepared the TCRbeta library. TCRdb analysed the PCR reads with MiXCR anew, one entry per CDR3 protein. The data show about 540,000 distinct CDR3 sequences, about a sixth seen once. This specimen consisted of PBMCs from the stem cell graft donor, obtained from the stem cell graft. The origin of this receptor is a human donor who donated a stem cell graft to a child with acute lymphoblastic leukemia.

The CDR3 reads CSATKMGLAGGTGAGDTQYF. The CDR3 DNA follows: TGCAGTGCTACGAAAATGGGACTAGCGGGAGGTACGGGGGCTGGAGATACGCAGTATTTT. The V and J genes are TRBV20-1 and TRBJ2-3; 15 bases map to TRBD2. The CDR3 covers 20 residues. The germline V gene has CDR1 DFQATT and CDR2 SNEGSKA (reference sequence). The trim removed 4 bases at V and 5 bases at J, leaving 19 bases unmatched.